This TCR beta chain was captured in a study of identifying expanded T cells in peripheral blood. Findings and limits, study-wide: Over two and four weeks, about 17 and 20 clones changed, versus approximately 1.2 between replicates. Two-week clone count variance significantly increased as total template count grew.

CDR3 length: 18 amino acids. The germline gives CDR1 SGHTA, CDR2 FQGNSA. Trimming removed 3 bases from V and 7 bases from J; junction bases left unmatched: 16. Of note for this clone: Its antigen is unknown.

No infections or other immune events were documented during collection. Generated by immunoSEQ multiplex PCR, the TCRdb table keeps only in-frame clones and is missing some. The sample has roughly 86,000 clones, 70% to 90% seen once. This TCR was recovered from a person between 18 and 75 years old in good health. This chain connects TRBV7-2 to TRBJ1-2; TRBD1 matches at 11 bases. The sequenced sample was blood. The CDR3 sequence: CASSFLVPLTGTGGGYTF. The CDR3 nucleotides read TGTGCCAGCAGCTTCCTCGTCCCGCTTACCGGGACAGGGGGTGGCTACACCTTC.